The next 31 T cell receptor beta chains were all read from a single sample in a study of shared clonotypes between healthy human individuals. Measured with immunoSEQ multiplex PCR; TCRdb has only the in-frame clones, and not every one. This sample has hundreds of thousands of clones, with more than 95% found just once. What was sequenced was naive CD4+ T cells sorted from blood. The subset was: CD45RA+ positively selected. These TCRs come from a woman aged 25 to 39 in good health.

The chain combines TRBV27 with TRBJ2-1, with D possibly TRBD2 on 5 matching bases. The CDR3 runs 15 residues. The V gene lost 7 bases and the J gene lost 3 bases, with 16 bases spanning the gap. Germline assignment: CDR1 MNHEY and CDR2 SMNVEV (reference sequence). CDR3 coding DNA: TGTGCCAGCATAGAAAGGCGGGTTCGCTACAATGAGCAGTTCTTC. Translated, it gives CASIERRVRYNEQFF.

This chain links TRBV28 with TRBJ2-3, with 11 bases matching TRBD2. Germline V lookup: CDR1 MDHEN, CDR2 SYDVKM. The CDR3 extends over 20 amino acids. The trim removed 3 bases at V and 0 bases at J, leaving 14 bases unmatched. This CDR3 reads CASSFSWLAGGTMSTDTQYF. CDR3 coding DNA: TGTGCCAGCAGTTTTAGTTGGCTAGCGGGAGGAACTATGAGCACAGATACGCAGTATTTT.

The chain is built from TRBV10-3 and TRBJ2-7, with D perhaps matching TRBD1 (6 bases). Trimming removed 4 bases at V and 5 bases at J, with 21 bases between. CDR3 length: 16 residues. Germline CDR1 reads ENHRY; CDR2 reads SYGVKD. CDR3 loop: CAISGPGQSAPNEQYF. In nucleotides, the CDR3 is TGTGCCATCAGTGGTCCTGGACAGTCGGCCCCAAACGAGCAGTACTTC.

The chain couples TRBV7-2 to TRBJ2-3; 12 bases line up with TRBD2. The germline V gene has CDR1 SGHTA and CDR2 FQGNSA. This CDR3 is 16 amino acids long. The junction had 10 bases not matched to a gene; V was cut back by 4 bases and J by 8 bases. The CDR3 reads CASSSELAGGRATQYF. CDR3 nucleotide sequence: TGTGCCAGCAGCTCCGAACTAGCGGGGGGCCGGGCTACGCAGTATTTT.

The V gene is TRBV20-1, the J gene TRBJ2-7; unclear D gene. This CDR3 contains 11 residues. Germline lookup yields CDR1 DFQATT and CDR2 SNEGSKA (reference sequence). The CDR3: CRRPSSYEQYF. DNA of the CDR3: TGCCGCAGACCGAGCTCCTACGAGCAGTACTTC.

A note on this clone: Other DNA sequences from this sample encode an identical CDR3 as well. V gene TRBV6-6 combines with J gene TRBJ1-6, with 8 nucleotides matching TRBD1. Losses at the gene ends were 5 bases for V and 7 bases for J; bases not matched to a gene: 4. Per the germline V gene, CDR1 is MNHNY and CDR2 is SVGAGI (reference sequence). This CDR3 contains 14 residues. The CDR3 nucleotides are TGTGCCAGCAGTCCCGGACAGGGAAATTCACCCCTCCACTTT. Translating gives CASSPGQGNSPLHF.

This chain connects TRBV7-7 to TRBJ1-5; 7 positions match TRBD1. Germline V gene sequence: CDR1 SSHAT, CDR2 FNYEAQ (reference sequence). V shed 5 bases, J shed 5 bases, and the junction held 15 bases outside the gene matches. There are 17 residues in the CDR3. CDR3 bases: TGTGCCAGCAGCATAAAAAATTCTCAGGGGGAAGATCAGCCCCAGCATTTT. The encoded protein is CASSIKNSQGEDQPQHF.

The chain's CDR3 is CASSVGGPNQPQHF. In DNA, the CDR3 is TGTGCCAGCAGTGTGGGGGGCCCCAATCAGCCCCAGCATTTT. J is TRBJ1-5 and V is TRBV27; D is possibly TRBD1 (6 bases). The V gene's germline CDR1 is MNHEY and CDR2 SMNVEV (reference sequence). There are 14 residues in the CDR3. V lost 5 bases and J 3 bases, leaving 11 bases between the germline ends.

V usage is TRBV10-3 and J usage is TRBJ2-3; TRBD2 might be the D (6 bases). V was trimmed by 0 bases and J by 4 bases, leaving 14 bases between them. Per the germline V gene, CDR1 is ENHRY and CDR2 is SYGVKD. This CDR3 has 16 amino acids. The CDR3 spells CAISESGGGSADTQYF. CDR3 in DNA: TGTGCCATCAGTGAGTCTGGGGGAGGATCGGCAGATACGCAGTATTTT.

The chain uses TRBV28 and TRBJ1-2; the match to TRBD1 covers 9 bases. CDR1 is MDHEN and CDR2 is SYDVKM in the germline V gene. Trimming at V came to 9 bases and at J to 9 bases, leaving 23 bases not matched to a gene. This CDR3 has 17 amino acids. This chain's CDR3 is CARQTPGQGPLNRRYTF. DNA of the CDR3: TGTGCCAGGCAAACACCGGGACAGGGACCTCTAAACCGACGCTACACCTTC.

The rearrangement links TRBV28 to TRBJ2-5; tentatively, D is TRBD1 or TRBD2 (5 bases each). V dropped 10 bases and J dropped 1 base, with 16 bases sitting between them. CDR1 MDHEN and CDR2 SYDVKM come from the germline V gene. The CDR3 loop spans 14 amino acids. CDR3 amino acids: CATSPAGTQETQYF. The CDR3 nucleotides are TGTGCCACCTCGCCGGCAGGGACCCAAGAGACCCAGTACTTC.

J is TRBJ1-2 and V is TRBV18, with 8 bases matching TRBD1. V shed 2 bases and J 0 bases; nucleotides not matched to a gene: 14. CDR3 length: 19 residues. Germline assignment: CDR1 KGHSH and CDR2 LQKENI. The CDR3 loop is CASSPFSNSGQGANYGYTF. In DNA form, the CDR3 reads TGTGCCAGCTCACCATTCTCAAACTCCGGACAGGGAGCTAACTATGGCTACACCTTC. The complete variable domain, with remaining parts taken from reference TRBV18 and TRBJ1-2, reads NAGVMQNPRHLVRRRGQEARLRCSPMKGHSHVYWYRQLPEEGLKFMVYLQKENIIDESGMPKERFSAEFPKEGPSILRIQQVVRGDSAAYFCASSPFSNSGQGANYGYTFGSGTRLTVV.

The chain links TRBV19 to TRBJ2-1; 10 positions agree with TRBD2. Germline CDR1 reads LNHDA; CDR2 reads SQIVND (reference sequence). The trim removed 5 bases at V and 8 bases at J, leaving 6 bases unmatched. The length of the CDR3 is 14 residues. CDR3: CASSPVAGGDEQFF. CDR3 bases: TGTGCCAGTAGTCCGGTAGCGGGAGGCGATGAGCAGTTCTTC. Complete variable domain (other parts from reference TRBV19 and TRBJ2-1): DGGITQSPKYLFRKEGQNVTLSCEQNLNHDAMYWYRQDPGQGLRLIYYSQIVNDFQKGDIAEGYSVSREKKESFPLTVTSAQKNPTAFYLCASSPVAGGDEQFFGPGTRLTVL.

V gene TRBV11-2 combines with J gene TRBJ2-5; D is possibly TRBD1 (5 bases). CDR1 SGHAT and CDR2 FQNNGV come from the germline V gene. The CDR3 totals 13 residues. Between the trimmed V and J ends, which lost 5 bases and 2 bases, there was a span of 9 bases. CDR3 in DNA: TGTGCCAGCAGCGGGGCAGGACAAGAGACCCAGTACTTC. Encoded protein: CASSGAGQETQYF.

The V call is TRBV4-2, the J call TRBJ1-5; a weak D match, TRBD1 (5 bases). There are 17 residues in the CDR3. The V gene lost 1 base and the J gene lost 5 bases, with 18 bases spanning the gap. The germline gives CDR1 LGHNA, CDR2 YNFKEQ. As DNA, the CDR3 is TGTGCCAGCAGCCAAGTCGCGTGGGGGGAAAAGTATCAGCCCCAGCATTTT. Protein sequence: CASSQVAWGEKYQPQHF.

The genes are TRBV4-1 and TRBJ1-1; D is unclear. Germline V gives CDR1 MGHRA, CDR2 YSYEKL. There are 15 residues in the CDR3. V was clipped by 1 base and J by 3 bases, with 12 bases between them. CDR3 loop: CASSQGHSSHTEAFF. The CDR3 nucleotides are TGCGCCAGCAGCCAAGGACACTCCAGTCACACTGAAGCTTTCTTT.

CDR3: CASSLAMTAHPGELFF. The CDR3 coding sequence is TGTGCCAGCAGCTTAGCCATGACCGCCCATCCCGGGGAGCTGTTTTTT. The V gene is TRBV7-9, the J gene TRBJ2-2; D ambiguous. V lost 0 bases, J lost 6 bases, and 14 bases lay in between. Germline CDR1 SEHNR, CDR2 FQNEAQ (reference sequence). This CDR3 is 16 amino acids long. Full variable domain (outside the CDR3, taken from reference TRBV7-9 and TRBJ2-2): DTGVSQNPRHKITKRGQNVTFRCDPISEHNRLYWYRQTLGQGPEFLTYFQNEAQLEKSRLLSDRFSAERPKGSFSTLEIQRTEQGDSAMYLCASSLAMTAHPGELFFGEGSRLTVL.

V gene TRBV4-2 combines with J gene TRBJ2-1; 7 positions agree with TRBD2. There are 19 residues in the CDR3. V shed 0 bases, J shed 2 bases, and the junction held 13 bases outside the gene matches. In germline, CDR1 is LGHNA, CDR2 YNFKEQ. DNA of the CDR3: TGTGCCAGCAGCCAAGATATCGCCCGCGGGAGACCCCCCTACAATGAGCAGTTCTTC. It specifies CASSQDIARGRPPYNEQFF.

The sample holds one count of this clone. The J gene is TRBJ2-5, the V gene TRBV28; 10 bases match TRBD1. The CDR3 has 16 amino acids. The trim removed 4 bases at V and 3 bases at J, leaving 8 bases unmatched. The germline gives CDR1 MDHEN, CDR2 SYDVKM. CDR3 DNA sequence: TGTGCCAGCAGTTCACTCCGGGACAGGGGTAAAGAGACCCAGTACTTC. Residues: CASSSLRDRGKETQYF. The full variable domain, in which reference TRBV28 and TRBJ2-5 provide the parts outside the CDR3, is DVKVTQSSRYLVKRTGEKVFLECVQDMDHENMFWYRQDPGLGLRLIYFSYDVKMKEKGDIPEGYSVSREKKERFSLILESASTNQTSMYLCASSSLRDRGKETQYFGPGTRLLVL.

A single count supports this clone. DNA for the CDR3: TGTGCCAGCAGCTTATCTGGCCTAACCTACGAGCAGTACTTC. Encoded protein: CASSLSGLTYEQYF. V and J are TRBV7-8 and TRBJ2-7, with D hard to call. CDR1 SGHVS and CDR2 FQNEAQ come from the germline V gene. This CDR3 comprises 14 residues. The ends were cut back, 2 bases at V and 2 bases at J, with 10 bases in the middle.

CDR3 DNA: TGTGCCAGCAGCCCCACAGCAGTCCCTAATGAAAAACTGTTTTTT. It encodes CASSPTAVPNEKLFF. The chain links TRBV5-4 to TRBJ1-4; no definite D call. V shed 4 bases and J shed 3 bases, with 13 bases lying between them. The CDR3 runs 15 residues. CDR1 and CDR2 (germline): SGHNT, YYREEE (reference sequence).

The chain carries TRBV7-9 and TRBJ2-3; D is ambiguous. The ends were cut back, 3 bases at V and 4 bases at J, with 2 bases in the middle. CDR3 size: 11 residues. Germline CDR1 reads SEHNR; CDR2 reads FQNEAQ (reference sequence). CDR3 residues: CASSFSDTQYF. The CDR3 region has the DNA TGTGCCAGCAGCTTTTCAGATACGCAGTATTTT.

On this clone itself: Mismatch with germline at one junction end may stem from a read error. The gene calls are TRBV4-1 and TRBJ2-3; perhaps TRBD1 as D (5 bases). The length of the CDR3 is 16 residues. The V gene's germline CDR1 is MGHRA and CDR2 YSYEKL. CDR3 in DNA: TGCGCCAGCAGCAAAGACGGACAACTACCGACGGATACGCAGTATTTT. This translates into CASSKDGQLPTDTQYF.

This clone appeared a single time. This chain links TRBV7-9 with TRBJ1-1, with D perhaps matching TRBD1 (6 bases). The germline CDR1 and CDR2 sequences are SEHNR and FQNEAQ (reference sequence). CDR3 length equals 17 residues. Trimming removed 6 bases from V and 0 bases from J, with 20 bases in between. The CDR3 is CASSSPKGGEMNTEAFF. CDR3 bases: TGTGCCAGCAGTTCACCCAAGGGGGGCGAAATGAACACTGAAGCTTTCTTT.

The rearrangement links TRBV28 to TRBJ1-5; a weak D match, TRBD1 (5 bases). CDR3 length: 16 residues. With 4 bases removed from V and 12 bases from J, the gap between germline ends came to 25 bases. Per the germline V gene, CDR1 is MDHEN and CDR2 is SYDVKM. The CDR3 DNA follows: TGTGCCAGCAGTTCGCCGACAGCCAGGATGGGTGGAATCCAGCATTTT. Translation gives CASSSPTARMGGIQHF.

V is TRBV4-2 and J is TRBJ2-7; D is tentatively TRBD1 or TRBD2 (5 bases each). This CDR3 comprises 15 residues. V was trimmed by 1 base and J by 0 bases, leaving 10 bases between them. Germline assignment: CDR1 LGHNA and CDR2 YNFKEQ. CDR3 region: CASSQGSGPSYEQYF. The CDR3, as DNA: TGTGCCAGCAGCCAAGGGTCGGGGCCCTCCTACGAGCAGTACTTC.

The V call is TRBV29-1, the J call TRBJ2-7; D not resolved. The V and J ends lost 1 base and 2 bases respectively, with 9 bases between them. CDR1 is SQVTM, CDR2 ANQGSEA, per germline. This CDR3 is built from 13 residues. This CDR3 is CSVEADGPYEQYF. The CDR3 DNA is TGCAGCGTTGAAGCTGATGGGCCCTACGAGCAGTACTTC.

The CDR3, as DNA: TGCAGCGTTGAACCGGGACAGCAAACAGATACGCAGTATTTT. As protein: CSVEPGQQTDTQYF. The chain has TRBV29-1 and TRBJ2-3; TRBD1 matches 7 bases. The CDR3 is made up of 14 amino acids. CDR1 and CDR2 from the germline V gene are SQVTM and ANQGSEA. V trimming: 2 bases; J trimming: 3 bases; junction bases outside the gene matches: 5.

The chain employs TRBV6-1 and TRBJ1-5, with D possibly TRBD1 on 6 matching bases. Germline V gene data show CDR1 as MNHNS and CDR2 as SASEGT. There are 15 residues in the CDR3. V lost 4 bases, J lost 4 bases, and 14 bases lay in between. The chain's CDR3 is CASSVVGGGNQPQHF. Here the CDR3 DNA reads TGTGCCAGCAGTGTAGTAGGGGGAGGGAATCAGCCCCAGCATTTT.

This clone was found once. This CDR3 is CASSTGTARYTF. The CDR3 DNA is TGTGCCAGCAGCACCGGGACAGCTCGCTACACCTTC. The chain links TRBV5-4 to TRBJ1-2; 7 bases fit TRBD1. After removal of 4 bases from V and 9 bases from J, the junction contained 6 bases not matched to a gene. Germline V lookup: CDR1 SGHNT, CDR2 YYREEE (reference sequence). This CDR3 is 12 amino acids long.

The chain carries TRBV18 and TRBJ2-6, with TRBD2 as a possible D gene (7 bases). Germline V gene lookup returns CDR1 KGHSH and CDR2 LQKENI. This CDR3 is 17 amino acids long. Trimming removed 4 bases at V and 0 bases at J, with 13 bases between. The chain's CDR3 is CASSLRGASSGANVLTF. CDR3 in DNA: TGTGCCAGCTCACTACGGGGGGCGAGCTCTGGGGCCAACGTCCTGACTTTC.